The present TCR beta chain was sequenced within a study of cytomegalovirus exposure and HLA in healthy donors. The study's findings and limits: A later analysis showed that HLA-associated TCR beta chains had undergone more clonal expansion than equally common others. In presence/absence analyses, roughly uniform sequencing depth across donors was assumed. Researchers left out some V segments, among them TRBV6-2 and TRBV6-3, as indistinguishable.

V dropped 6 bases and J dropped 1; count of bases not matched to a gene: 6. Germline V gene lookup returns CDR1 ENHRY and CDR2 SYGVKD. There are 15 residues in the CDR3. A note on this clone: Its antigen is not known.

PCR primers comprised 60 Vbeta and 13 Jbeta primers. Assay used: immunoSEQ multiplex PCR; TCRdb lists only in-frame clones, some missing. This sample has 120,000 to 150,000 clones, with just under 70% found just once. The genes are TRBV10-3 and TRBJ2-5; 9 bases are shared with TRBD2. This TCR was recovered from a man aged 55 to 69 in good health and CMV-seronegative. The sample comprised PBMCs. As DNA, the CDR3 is TGTGCCATCAGCCGCGGGGGGGGACCCCAAGAGACCCAGTACTTC. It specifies CAISRGGGPQETQYF.